This T cell receptor beta chain stems from a study of blood T cells in healthy people across ages. The study, taken as a whole, reports: A greater number of naive CD4+ cells and higher diversity distinguished long-lived donors from aged donors. No one knew whether donors had CMV, which possibly confounded expanded clonotype changes.

A sample-barcoded 5' primer and a J-beta primer mix were used in a second PCR of roughly 7 to 11 cycles. TCRdb processed the 5' RACE reads anew with MiXCR; each CDR3 protein has one entry. In the table there are about 1.6 million distinct CDR3 sequences, roughly 30% of which are singletons. Points on this clonotype: The target antigen is unknown. The germline gene is not matched at one end of the junction; a read error may be the cause.

Germline V gene lookup returns CDR1 LGHNA and CDR2 YNFKEQ. CDR3 size: 12 residues. The draw of peripheral blood yielded about 9.4 milliliters from each donor. The study isolated at least 7 million PBMCs from each sample. This receptor was obtained from a woman aged 25 to 39 in good health. Sequenced sample: blood. The chain employs TRBV4-2 and TRBJ1-4, with D unresolved. CDR3 in DNA: TGTGCCGGCAGCCACGAAGGAGGAGAACTGTTTTTT. This translates into CAGSHEGGELFF.